This is a list of T cell receptor beta chains from one sample in a study of T cell changes during pregnancy in multiple sclerosis. Here immunoSEQ multiplex PCR was the method, and the copy in TCRdb shows in-frame clones only, minus some. This sample yields about 36,000 clones, of which around 90% are seen a single time; roughly 0.58% belongs to the top ten. Here the sequenced sample was CD4+ T cells from peripheral blood mononuclear cells, taken in the first trimester of pregnancy. The receptors derive from a female donor with multiple sclerosis, enrolled in a pregnancy study. CDR3s include the opening cysteine and the closing phenylalanine or tryptophan. A D gene is named only where the DNA matches it firmly. A clone size is listed for some rows: how often the clone was seen (once, few, many), or a class if it is expanded.

v_gene	abundance	d_gene	j_gene	CDR3aa	CDR3nt
TRBV14	NA	NA	TRBJ1-4	CASSRGLNEKLFF	TGTGCCAGCAGCCGCGGCCTAAATGAAAAACTGTTTTTT
TRBV7-9	NA	TRBD2	TRBJ2-3	CASSGGTSGRNTQYF	TGTGCCAGCAGCGGAGGGACTAGCGGGAGAAATACGCAGTATTTT
TRBV5-4	NA	NA	TRBJ1-4	CASSLAPRGEKLFF	TGTGCCAGCAGCTTGGCACCTAGGGGAGAAAAACTGTTTTTT
TRBV4-1	NA	TRBD1	TRBJ1-1	CASSQGTGVGTEAFF	TGCGCCAGCAGCCAAGGGACAGGGGTGGGCACTGAAGCTTTCTTT
TRBV5-4	NA	NA	TRBJ1-4	CASRPGQRDEKLFF	TGTGCCAGCAGGCCGGGACAAAGGGATGAAAAACTGTTTTTT
TRBV2	NA	TRBD1	TRBJ1-2	CASSETGTGYTF	TGTGCCAGCAGTGAGACAGGGACTGGCTACACCTTC
TRBV7-2	NA	NA	TRBJ1-5	CASSLARDNNQPQHF	TGTGCCAGCAGCTTAGCTCGGGACAACAATCAGCCCCAGCATTTT
TRBV19	NA	TRBD1	TRBJ2-3	CATRQGTTRDTQYF	TGTGCGACGCGACAGGGAACCACAAGGGATACGCAGTATTTT
TRBV7-9	NA	NA	TRBJ2-5	CASSALQGISETQYF	TGTGCCAGCAGCGCTTTACAGGGAATATCGGAGACCCAGTACTTC
TRBV5-5	NA	TRBD1	TRBJ2-2	CASSPRYPGQGNTGELFF	TGTGCCAGCAGCCCACGGTACCCGGGACAGGGAAACACCGGGGAGCTGTTTTTT
TRBV29-1	NA	TRBD1	TRBJ1-1	CSVDPGQRNTEAFF	TGCAGCGTTGACCCGGGACAGAGGAACACTGAAGCTTTCTTT
TRBV25-1	NA	TRBD2	TRBJ2-3	CASSGTSGPTDTQYF	TGTGCCAGCAGTGGCACTAGCGGGCCCACAGATACGCAGTATTTT
TRBV7-6	NA	NA	TRBJ2-7	CASSLTPTGIYYEQYF	TGTGCCAGCAGCTTAACCCCAACAGGGATATACTACGAGCAGTACTTC
TRBV2	NA	TRBD1	TRBJ1-1	CASSEGVGAGGIGTEAFF	TGTGCCAGCAGTGAAGGGGTTGGGGCAGGGGGGATTGGAACTGAAGCTTTCTTT
TRBV5-1	NA	TRBD2	TRBJ2-1	CASSRKLAGAVDEQFF	TGCGCCAGCAGCCGAAAACTAGCGGGGGCCGTGGATGAGCAGTTCTTC
TRBV29-1	once	TRBD1	TRBJ1-1	CSVGTGGGTEAFF	TGCAGCGTGGGGACAGGGGGAGGGACTGAAGCTTTCTTT
TRBV25-1	NA	NA	TRBJ1-1	CASTQGLNTEAFF	TGTGCCAGCACACAGGGACTGAACACTGAAGCTTTCTTT